This T cell receptor (beta chain) was sequenced in a study of T cell responses to AZD1222 COVID-19 vaccine. As for this clone: Its target is unknown.

TCRdb's copy holds only in-frame clones and misses some; the assay was immunoSEQ multiplex PCR. The table lists about 110,000 clones, over 75% of them singletons, with around 6.2% in the top ten. Study outcomes and limitations: Along spike, vaccine-associated CD4 TCRs were found throughout, with dominance at 160-218 and 743-854. White British donors predominated, females outnumbered males, and clonal diversity was possibly underestimated. Two AZD1222 doses significantly raised spike-specific TCR breadth and depth over controls. Seropositive status at baseline applied to only a handful of AZD1222 recipients.

Trimming stripped 3 bases from V and 5 bases from J, with 11 bases between. Looked up from germline, CDR1 is SGHRS and CDR2 is YFSETQ. The CDR3 has 14 amino acids. This TCR was recovered from an adult in good health. The sequences come from peripheral blood, collected on day 0 of AZD1222 vaccination. The V gene is TRBV5-1, the J gene TRBJ1-4, with D possibly being TRBD1 (5 bases). CDR3 residues: CASSSTGPNEKLFF. The CDR3 DNA reads as TGCGCCAGCAGCTCGACGGGACCGAATGAAAAACTGTTTTTT. The full variable domain, completed using reference TRBV5-1 and TRBJ1-4, is KAGVTQTPRYLIKTRGQQVTLSCSPISGHRSVSWYQQTPGQGLQFLFEYFSETQRNKGNFPGRFSGRQFSNSRSEMNVSTLELGDSALYLCASSSTGPNEKLFFGSGTQLSVL.